This T cell receptor (beta chain) was recorded in a study of blood T cell repertoires in COVID-19. Background on the study: Donors in the United States, Italy and Spain gave samples during acute or convalescent COVID-19.

While infection was still active, Seattle patients were enrolled and then followed longitudinally. Original processing notes: Nucleated cell counts were estimated from reference gene primer amplification. The repertoire was sequenced with immunoSEQ multiplex PCR; TCRdb's copy has only in-frame clones and lacks some. V, J and clone size reflect that table, while D and trimming were determined from the DNA. This table has roughly 400,000 clones, more than 70% appearing once. The sequencing input was peripheral blood. The receptor was derived from an older woman with COVID-19, enrolled during active disease.

The CDR3 protein is CASSLGTGGNYGYTF. Written as DNA, the CDR3 is TGTGCCAGCAGTTTAGGAACAGGGGGGAACTATGGCTACACCTTC. The chain uses TRBV27 and TRBJ1-2, with TRBD1 matching over 8 bases. The CDR3 is 15 amino acids. Trimming at V came to 2 bases and at J to 2 bases, leaving 4 bases not matched to a gene. Germline V lookup: CDR1 MNHEY, CDR2 SMNVEV (reference sequence).